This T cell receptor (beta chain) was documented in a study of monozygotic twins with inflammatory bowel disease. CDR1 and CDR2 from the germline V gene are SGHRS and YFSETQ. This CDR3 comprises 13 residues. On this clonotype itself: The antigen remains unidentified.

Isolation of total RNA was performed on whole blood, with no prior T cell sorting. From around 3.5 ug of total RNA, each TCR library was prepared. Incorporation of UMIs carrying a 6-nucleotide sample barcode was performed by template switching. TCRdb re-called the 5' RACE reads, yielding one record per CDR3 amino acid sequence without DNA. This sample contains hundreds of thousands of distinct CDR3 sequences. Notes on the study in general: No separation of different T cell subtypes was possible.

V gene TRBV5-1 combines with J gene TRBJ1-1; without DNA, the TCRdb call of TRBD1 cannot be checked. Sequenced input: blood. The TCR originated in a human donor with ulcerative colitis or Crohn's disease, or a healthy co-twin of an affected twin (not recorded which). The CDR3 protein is CASSSTGRTEAFF. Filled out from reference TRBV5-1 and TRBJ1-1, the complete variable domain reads KAGVTQTPRYLIKTRGQQVTLSCSPISGHRSVSWYQQTPGQGLQFLFEYFSETQRNKGNFPGRFSGRQFSNSRSEMNVSTLELGDSALYLCASSSTGRTEAFFGQGTRLTVV.